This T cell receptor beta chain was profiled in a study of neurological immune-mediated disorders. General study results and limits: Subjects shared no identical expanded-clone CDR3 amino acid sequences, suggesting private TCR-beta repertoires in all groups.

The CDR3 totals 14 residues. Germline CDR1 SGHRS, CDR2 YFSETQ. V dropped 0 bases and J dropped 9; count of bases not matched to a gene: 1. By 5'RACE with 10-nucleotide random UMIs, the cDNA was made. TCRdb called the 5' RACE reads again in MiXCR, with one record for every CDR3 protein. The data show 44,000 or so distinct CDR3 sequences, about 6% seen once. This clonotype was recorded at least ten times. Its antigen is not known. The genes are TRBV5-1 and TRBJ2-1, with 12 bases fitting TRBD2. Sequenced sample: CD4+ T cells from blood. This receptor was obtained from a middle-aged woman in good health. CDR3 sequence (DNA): TGCGCCAGCAGCTTGGGGACTAGCGGGGTTGAGCAGTTCTTC. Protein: CASSLGTSGVEQFF. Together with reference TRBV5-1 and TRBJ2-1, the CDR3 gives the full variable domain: KAGVTQTPRYLIKTRGQQVTLSCSPISGHRSVSWYQQTPGQGLQFLFEYFSETQRNKGNFPGRFSGRQFSNSRSEMNVSTLELGDSALYLCASSLGTSGVEQFFGPGTRLTVL.